The rows below give T cell receptor beta chains drawn from one sample of a study of blood T cell repertoires in COVID-19. TCRdb's copy holds only in-frame clones and misses some; the assay was immunoSEQ multiplex PCR. The table records 350,000 to 400,000 clones, roughly 88% of them present only once. The sample taken for sequencing was PBMCs or T cells enriched from blood (not recorded which). These receptors all stem from a woman in her twenties or thirties with acute COVID-19. The CDR3 runs from the conserved cysteine through the conserved F or W. The D gene is left open where the match is weak. Clone sizes are given selectively: once, few, many, or a class where the clone is expanded.

abundance: NA
d_gene: NA
j_gene: TRBJ2-7
v_gene: TRBV5-1
CDR3nt: TGCGCCAGCAGCTTGGAAGCACCCTACGAGCAGTACTTC
CDR3aa: CASSLEAPYEQYF

abundance: NA
d_gene: TRBD1
j_gene: TRBJ1-1
v_gene: TRBV5-1
CDR3nt: TGCGCCAGCAGCCCTATGGGACAGTTAGGGACTGAAGCTTTCTTT
CDR3aa: CASSPMGQLGTEAFF

abundance: few
d_gene: TRBD1
j_gene: TRBJ1-2
v_gene: TRBV5-1
CDR3nt: TGCGCCAGCAGCTGGACAGGGGAATCTTCACGGTATGGCTACACCTTC
CDR3aa: CASSWTGESSRYGYTF

abundance: NA
d_gene: NA
j_gene: TRBJ1-1
v_gene: TRBV7-2
CDR3nt: TGTGCCAGCAGCTTGGTACGGGAAACTGAAGCTTTCTTT
CDR3aa: CASSLVRETEAFF

abundance: NA
d_gene: TRBD2
j_gene: TRBJ2-5
v_gene: TRBV9
CDR3nt: TGTGCCAGCAATGCACTAGCGGGGGGGAAGCAAGAGACCCAGTACTTC
CDR3aa: CASNALAGGKQETQYF

abundance: NA
d_gene: NA
j_gene: TRBJ1-1
v_gene: TRBV5-6
CDR3nt: TGTGCCAGCAGCTTGGCCGGGATGGGCTCACCTCCTTGGAACACTGAAGCTTTCTTT
CDR3aa: CASSLAGMGSPPWNTEAFF

abundance: once
d_gene: NA
j_gene: TRBJ2-1
v_gene: TRBV2
CDR3nt: TGTGCCAGCAGTGACCAGGGGAATGAGCAGTTCTTC
CDR3aa: CASSDQGNEQFF

abundance: NA
d_gene: TRBD1
j_gene: TRBJ1-6
v_gene: TRBV6-5
CDR3nt: TGTGCCAGCGGGGAGGACAGGGGAGTAAGGTCACCCCTCCACTTT
CDR3aa: CASGEDRGVRSPLHF

abundance: NA
d_gene: TRBD1
j_gene: TRBJ1-2
v_gene: TRBV10-3
CDR3nt: TGTGCCATCAAGGGCACAGGGGGCGTTGGCTACACCTTC
CDR3aa: CAIKGTGGVGYTF

abundance: NA
d_gene: NA
j_gene: TRBJ1-6
v_gene: TRBV27
CDR3nt: TGTGCCAGCAGTTTACAGGGATTCTCACCCCTCCACTTT
CDR3aa: CASSLQGFSPLHF

abundance: NA
d_gene: NA
j_gene: TRBJ1-4
v_gene: TRBV5-6
CDR3nt: TGTGCCAGCAGCTACGGACCGGGAAGACTGTTTTTT
CDR3aa: CASSYGPGRLFF

abundance: NA
d_gene: NA
j_gene: TRBJ2-2
v_gene: TRBV7-3
CDR3nt: TGTGCCAGCAGTCAGACGAAACAGGGAGGGGAGCTGTTTTTT
CDR3aa: CASSQTKQGGELFF

abundance: once
d_gene: NA
j_gene: TRBJ1-1
v_gene: TRBV27
CDR3nt: TGTGCCAGCAGTTCCTGGACGGGCGGGACTGAAGCTTTCTTT
CDR3aa: CASSSWTGGTEAFF

abundance: NA
d_gene: NA
j_gene: TRBJ1-1
v_gene: TRBV10-3
CDR3nt: TGTGCCATCAGTGAGTCTAGGAACACTGAAGCTTTCTTT
CDR3aa: CAISESRNTEAFF

abundance: NA
d_gene: NA
j_gene: TRBJ1-3
v_gene: TRBV7-6
CDR3nt: TGTGCCAGCAGCTTAGCCGTACAGATTGGAAACACCATATATTTT
CDR3aa: CASSLAVQIGNTIYF

abundance: NA
d_gene: TRBD2
j_gene: TRBJ2-7
v_gene: TRBV4-3
CDR3nt: TGCGCCAGCAGCCTCGGACCGGGAGGAGAGCAGTACTTC
CDR3aa: CASSLGPGGEQYF

abundance: once
d_gene: TRBD1
j_gene: TRBJ2-7
v_gene: TRBV19
CDR3nt: TGTGCCAGTAGTATCGGGACAGACCCTAACGAGCAGTACTTC
CDR3aa: CASSIGTDPNEQYF

abundance: NA
d_gene: NA
j_gene: TRBJ2-1
v_gene: TRBV4-3
CDR3nt: TGCGCCAGCAGCCCAGTGCCGGGGTACAATGAGCAGTTCTTC
CDR3aa: CASSPVPGYNEQFF

abundance: NA
d_gene: NA
j_gene: TRBJ2-7
v_gene: TRBV12-3/TRBV12-4
CDR3nt: TGTGCCAGCACCGTCGGCGGGTCCTACGAGCAGTACTTC
CDR3aa: CASTVGGSYEQYF

abundance: once
d_gene: NA
j_gene: TRBJ1-5
v_gene: TRBV4-2
CDR3nt: TGTGCCAGCAGCCAAGAGGGCAATAGCAATCAGCCCCAGCATTTT
CDR3aa: CASSQEGNSNQPQHF

abundance: NA
d_gene: TRBD1
j_gene: TRBJ1-4
v_gene: TRBV9
CDR3nt: TGTGCCAGCAGCCCAGGGAACAGGGGATTCGCTAATGAAAAACTGTTTTTT
CDR3aa: CASSPGNRGFANEKLFF

abundance: NA
d_gene: TRBD2
j_gene: TRBJ2-7
v_gene: TRBV5-8
CDR3nt: TGTGCCAGCAGCTCGGGGGGTTATCTTCCCGAGCAGTACTTC
CDR3aa: CASSSGGYLPEQYF

abundance: NA
d_gene: NA
j_gene: TRBJ1-5
v_gene: TRBV9
CDR3nt: TGTGCCAGCAGCGTAGACGAGATTCAGCCCCAGCATTTT
CDR3aa: CASSVDEIQPQHF

abundance: once
d_gene: TRBD1
j_gene: TRBJ1-2
v_gene: TRBV5-4
CDR3nt: TGTGCCAGCAGCAGCCGGGACAGCGAAACCTATAACTATGGCTACACCTTC
CDR3aa: CASSSRDSETYNYGYTF

abundance: NA
d_gene: NA
j_gene: TRBJ1-1
v_gene: TRBV6-5
CDR3nt: TGTGCCAGCAGTTACTCGAAACGGAGCATGAACACTGAAGCTTTCTTT
CDR3aa: CASSYSKRSMNTEAFF

abundance: NA
d_gene: NA
j_gene: TRBJ2-2
v_gene: TRBV7-2
CDR3nt: TGTGCCAGCAGCTTAGCGATACTAGTTTCGGACGGGGAGCTGTTTTTT
CDR3aa: CASSLAILVSDGELFF

abundance: NA
d_gene: TRBD2
j_gene: TRBJ2-1
v_gene: TRBV30
CDR3nt: TGTGCCTGGGTAGCGGGGGGGATGAACAATGAGCAGTTCTTC
CDR3aa: CAWVAGGMNNEQFF

abundance: NA
d_gene: NA
j_gene: TRBJ2-5
v_gene: TRBV27
CDR3nt: TGTGCCAGTATAACTCTGGAGAGGGAGACCCAGTACTTC
CDR3aa: CASITLERETQYF

abundance: NA
d_gene: NA
j_gene: TRBJ1-2
v_gene: TRBV5-6
CDR3nt: TGTGCCAGCAGGACTGGGTCGGGGAACGCGATCTATGGCTACACCTTC
CDR3aa: CASRTGSGNAIYGYTF

abundance: NA
d_gene: NA
j_gene: TRBJ2-1
v_gene: TRBV7-3
CDR3nt: TGTGCCAGCAGCTTAACTCCAGGGCCCTACAATGAGCAGTTCTTC
CDR3aa: CASSLTPGPYNEQFF

abundance: NA
d_gene: NA
j_gene: TRBJ1-2
v_gene: TRBV12-3/TRBV12-4
CDR3nt: TGTGCCAGCAGTTCACACCAAAACTATGGCTACACCTTC
CDR3aa: CASSSHQNYGYTF

abundance: NA
d_gene: TRBD1
j_gene: TRBJ2-1
v_gene: TRBV7-2
CDR3nt: TGTGCCAGCAGCACAGGGGTCGGTGAGCAGTTCTTC
CDR3aa: CASSTGVGEQFF

abundance: NA
d_gene: TRBD1
j_gene: TRBJ2-7
v_gene: TRBV5-1
CDR3nt: TGCGCCAGCAGCTTGGGGGGGACAGGGGCCTACGAGCAGTACTTC
CDR3aa: CASSLGGTGAYEQYF

abundance: NA
d_gene: NA
j_gene: TRBJ2-7
v_gene: TRBV5-5
CDR3nt: TGTGCCAGCAGCTTGAACTACTACGAGCAGTACTTC
CDR3aa: CASSLNYYEQYF

abundance: NA
d_gene: TRBD1
j_gene: TRBJ1-2
v_gene: TRBV19
CDR3nt: TGTGCCAGTATTGGTACAGGGGGGGGCACCTTC
CDR3aa: CASIGTGGGTF

abundance: NA
d_gene: NA
j_gene: TRBJ2-5
v_gene: TRBV4-1
CDR3nt: TGCGCCAGCAGCCAAGATGGTGGGCAGCAAGAGACCCAGTACTTC
CDR3aa: CASSQDGGQQETQYF

abundance: NA
d_gene: TRBD2
j_gene: TRBJ2-1
v_gene: TRBV10-1
CDR3nt: TGCGCCAGCTCGGGACTAGCGGGGGGTCTGCAGTTCTTC
CDR3aa: CASSGLAGGLQFF

abundance: NA
d_gene: TRBD1
j_gene: TRBJ1-5
v_gene: TRBV5-6
CDR3nt: TGTGCCAGCAGCTCGCGACAGGGAAAAGGCAATCAGCCCCAGCATTTT
CDR3aa: CASSSRQGKGNQPQHF

abundance: once
d_gene: TRBD2
j_gene: TRBJ2-5
v_gene: TRBV6-5
CDR3nt: TGTGCCAGCAGTCGGACTAGCGGGGTACAAGAGACCCAGTACTTC
CDR3aa: CASSRTSGVQETQYF